This T cell receptor (beta chain) was observed in a study of T-cell reconstitution after alpha-beta-depleted transplantation in children. Germline assignment: CDR1 LNHNV and CDR2 YYDKDF (reference sequence). The CDR3 loop spans 15 amino acids. J lost 3 bases, V lost 1 base, and 6 bases had no gene match. This clonotype was seen a handful of times. Its antigen is unknown. Unique molecular identifiers were used to barcode this TCRbeta library. A single record per CDR3 protein comes from TCRdb applying MiXCR to the PCR reads. There are approximately 800,000 distinct CDR3 sequences in the sample; roughly 15% occur only once, and approximately 5% lies in the top ten. Points from the study as a whole: Surviving recipient T cells and thymic progenitors produced the high day-60 TCRbeta diversity seen in some patients.

This chain links TRBV15 with TRBJ2-7, with 7 bases matching TRBD2. The sequencing here drew on PBMCs, mostly from graft donor cells, taken 360 days after TCRalphabeta/CD19-depleted stem cell transplant. The TCR comes from a male patient under 18 who had a stem cell transplant for acute lymphoblastic leukemia, so the T cells may come from the graft donor. CDR3 amino acids: CATSRAGAGSYEQYF. The CDR3, as DNA: TGTGCCACCAGCAGAGCCGGAGCGGGAAGCTACGAGCAGTACTTC. The variable domain in full, with the rest retrieved from reference TRBV15 and TRBJ2-7, is DAMVIQNPRYQVTQFGKPVTLSCSQTLNHNVMYWYQQKSSQAPKLLFHYYDKDFNNEADTPDNFQSRRPNTSFCFLDIRSPGLGDTAMYLCATSRAGAGSYEQYFGPGTRLTVT.